This is a list of T cell receptor beta chains from one sample in a study of PD-L1 blockade in urothelial cancer. Sequenced by immunoSEQ multiplex PCR; TCRdb stores in-frame clones only, minus some. The sample has about 49,000 clones, 70% to 80% seen once. The sequences come from PBMCs, collected around atezolizumab (anti-PD-L1) treatment. The source of these receptors is a man aged 70 or older with urothelial cancer. The conserved cysteine and the conserved F or W are not part of the CDR3 here.

V: TRBV27; J: TRBJ1-1; CDR3: ASHGWGVKAF
V: TRBV4-2; J: TRBJ2-3; CDR3: ASSLTTGALDTQY
V: TRBV30; J: TRBJ1-2; CDR3: AWSVRRLVRYGYT
V: TRBV9; J: TRBJ2-2; CDR3: ASSVVETPITGELF
V: TRBV28; J: TRBJ1-1; CDR3: ASSSGLDRGTEAF
V: TRBV5-1; J: TRBJ2-7; CDR3: ASSLTSGAYYEQY
V: TRBV19; J: TRBJ1-4; CDR3: ASKNSLFPATNEKLF
V: TRBV11-2; J: TRBJ2-2; CDR3: ASSSRLAGELTDTGELF
V: TRBV10-1; J: TRBJ2-5; CDR3: ASSERGIGETQY
V: TRBV2; J: TRBJ1-2; CDR3: ASSADRANYGYT
V: TRBV6-6; J: TRBJ2-7; CDR3: ASRIPAGGTYEQY
V: TRBV5-1; J: TRBJ2-1; CDR3: ASSLLLSGTSTLISYNEQF